A selection of T cell receptor beta chains follows, all from one sample in a study of blood T cell repertoires in COVID-19. Profiling relied on immunoSEQ multiplex PCR, and the TCRdb table lists in-frame clones only, not all of them. The sample gives under 400,000 clones, around 90% of which show up once; about 6.5% is in the top ten. Sequenced sample: peripheral blood. Receptor source: a man younger than 30 with active or convalescent COVID-19. The CDR3 runs from the conserved cysteine through the conserved F or W. A D gene is named only where the DNA matches it firmly. Clone size is not always given. Where it is, it says once, few, many or a class for expanded clones.

J gene	V gene	D gene	clone size	CDR3 length	CDR3 protein	CDR3 DNA
TRBJ1-3	TRBV7-3	NA	NA	15	CASSLLGGIGNTIYF	TGTGCCAGCAGCCTACTCGGGGGAATCGGAAACACCATATATTTT
TRBJ1-4	TRBV27	NA	NA	13	CASIKGVDEKLFF	TGTGCCAGCATCAAAGGGGTGGATGAAAAACTGTTTTTT
TRBJ2-7	TRBV6-5	TRBD1	NA	14	CASSRGQGASEQYF	TGTGCCAGCAGCCGGGGACAGGGGGCATCCGAGCAGTACTTC
TRBJ2-5	TRBV29-1	TRBD1	NA	12	CSGDRGQETQYF	TGCAGCGGTGACAGGGGTCAAGAGACCCAGTACTTC
TRBJ2-7	TRBV27	NA	NA	13	CASSFQGSYEQYF	TGTGCCAGCAGTTTTCAGGGGTCCTACGAGCAGTACTTC
TRBJ1-1	TRBV18	NA	NA	17	CASSPSIGGARGTEAFF	TGTGCCAGCTCACCGTCCATAGGCGGGGCCCGTGGCACTGAAGCTTTCTTT
TRBJ1-2	TRBV7-9	NA	NA	14	CASSGGRGLGGYTF	TGTGCCAGCAGCGGTGGGAGGGGGTTGGGCGGCTACACCTTC
TRBJ1-1	TRBV7-2	TRBD1	once	13	CASRFTGVPEAFF	TGTGCCAGCAGGTTTACAGGGGTACCTGAAGCTTTCTTT
TRBJ1-5	TRBV28	NA	NA	18	CASSLVGAIQGSNQPQHF	TGTGCCAGCAGTTTAGTAGGTGCGATACAGGGTTCCAATCAGCCCCAGCATTTT
TRBJ1-1	TRBV11-3	NA	NA	14	CASSLGGLNTEAFF	TGTGCCAGCAGCTTAGGAGGGCTTAACACTGAAGCTTTCTTT
TRBJ1-4	TRBV6-5	NA	NA	14	CASSRLPPGEKLFF	TGTGCCAGTTCCCGACTGCCCCCAGGGGAAAAACTGTTTTTT
TRBJ2-5	TRBV5-1	TRBD1	NA	14	CASSSGTAQETQYF	TGCGCCAGCAGCAGTGGGACAGCTCAAGAGACCCAGTACTTC
TRBJ1-1	TRBV4-1	NA	once	18	CASSQEGTGSSFGTEAFF	TGCGCCAGCAGCCAAGAAGGCACAGGGTCATCGTTTGGCACTGAAGCTTTCTTT
TRBJ1-1	TRBV7-3	NA	NA	13	CASSLSGLTEAFF	TGTGCCAGCAGCCTCTCTGGGCTCACTGAAGCTTTCTTT
TRBJ1-4	TRBV5-1	TRBD1	NA	14	CASSPGTGGEKLFF	TGCGCCAGCAGCCCCGGGACAGGGGGTGAAAAACTGTTTTTT
TRBJ2-5	TRBV28	NA	once	14	CASSFAGMQETQYF	TGTGCCAGCAGTTTTGCCGGGATGCAAGAGACCCAGTACTTC
TRBJ1-3	TRBV5-4	TRBD1	NA	14	CASKQGVSGNTIYF	TGTGCCAGCAAACAGGGGGTCTCTGGAAACACCATATATTTT
TRBJ2-1	TRBV7-6	NA	once	15	CASFSYNNKGGEQFF	TGTGCCAGCTTTAGCTACAATAATAAAGGGGGTGAGCAGTTCTTC
TRBJ2-1	TRBV7-9	NA	NA	17	CASSPAKGSGPYNEQFF	TGTGCCAGCAGCCCCGCTAAGGGTAGCGGTCCCTACAATGAGCAGTTCTTC
TRBJ2-6	TRBV7-9	NA	NA	14	CASSFSSGANVLIF	TGTGCCAGCAGCTTCTCTTCTGGGGCCAACGTCCTGATTTTC
TRBJ1-1	TRBV24-1	TRBD1	NA	14	CATSDRTGRGEAFF	TGTGCCACCAGTGACCGGACAGGCCGCGGTGAAGCTTTCTTT
TRBJ2-1	TRBV7-9	NA	once	15	CASSPETGAYNEQFF	TGTGCCAGCAGCCCGGAGACAGGCGCCTACAATGAGCAGTTCTTC
TRBJ1-1	TRBV10-3	TRBD1	NA	12	CAIRSPTGEAFF	TGTGCCATCCGTTCCCCGACAGGGGAAGCTTTCTTT
TRBJ2-7	TRBV5-6	NA	NA	13	CASSLGTYYEQYF	TGTGCCAGCAGCTTGGGGACATACTACGAGCAGTACTTC
TRBJ1-2	TRBV2	NA	few	14	CASSGWDDRRGYTF	TGTGCCAGCAGTGGATGGGATGACAGACGTGGCTACACCTTC
TRBJ2-5	TRBV11-3	NA	NA	14	CASSLEKGAETQYF	TGTGCCAGCAGCTTAGAGAAGGGAGCGGAGACCCAGTACTTC
TRBJ2-2	TRBV29-1	NA	NA	12	CGSYRNTGELFF	TGCGGGAGTTACAGGAACACCGGGGAGCTGTTTTTT
TRBJ1-1	TRBV7-3	TRBD1	once	14	CASSPDRGQAEAFF	TGTGCCAGCAGCCCGGACAGGGGACAAGCGGAAGCTTTCTTT
TRBJ1-2	TRBV6-5	NA	NA	14	CASSYSIQNYGYTF	TGTGCCAGCAGTTACTCGATACAGAACTATGGCTACACCTTC
TRBJ2-7	TRBV19	NA	NA	15	CASSNSRRGDYEQYF	TGTGCCAGTAGTAACTCCCGCAGGGGTGACTACGAGCAGTACTTC
TRBJ2-3	TRBV4-2	TRBD2	NA	15	CASSDQASGADTQYF	TGTGCCAGCAGCGACCAGGCTAGCGGCGCAGATACGCAGTATTTT
TRBJ2-2	TRBV3-1/TRBV3-2	TRBD1	NA	19	CASSQDGRGQGARTGELFF	TGTGCCAGCAGCCAAGACGGTAGAGGACAGGGGGCACGCACCGGGGAGCTGTTTTTT
TRBJ2-7	TRBV6-6	TRBD1	NA	15	CASQKNRGTLYEQYF	TGTGCCAGCCAGAAGAACAGGGGGACACTCTACGAGCAGTACTTC
TRBJ2-1	TRBV14	NA	NA	17	CASSQTSVTVSHDEQFF	TGTGCCAGCAGCCAAACGAGTGTCACAGTGTCTCATGATGAGCAGTTCTTC
TRBJ1-1	TRBV14	TRBD1	NA	15	CASRGTAVMNTEAFF	TGTGCCAGTAGGGGGACAGCAGTAATGAACACTGAAGCTTTCTTT
TRBJ2-2	TRBV9	TRBD2	NA	17	CARRGPRGAGGPGELFF	TGTGCCCGCCGCGGGCCCCGCGGGGCGGGGGGGCCCGGGGAGCTGTTTTTT
TRBJ2-2	TRBV6-4	NA	NA	14	CASSDPSSTGELFF	TGTGCCAGCAGTGACCCCTCGAGCACCGGGGAGCTGTTTTTT
TRBJ1-2	TRBV24-1	NA	NA	13	CATSDRENYGYTF	TGTGCCACCAGTGATCGGGAGAACTATGGCTACACCTTC
TRBJ2-5	TRBV6-2/TRBV6-3	TRBD2	NA	16	CASSSMTSGVQETQYF	TGTGCCAGCAGTTCGATGACTAGCGGGGTCCAAGAGACCCAGTACTTC
TRBJ2-1	TRBV7-3	NA	NA	12	CASSFSINEQFF	TGTGCCAGCAGCTTTAGTATTAATGAGCAGTTCTTC
TRBJ2-1	TRBV19	TRBD1	NA	15	CASSITGGPYNEQFF	TGTGCCAGTAGCATAACAGGGGGTCCCTACAATGAGCAGTTCTTC
TRBJ1-6	TRBV7-9	NA	once	16	CASSLRSSSYNSPLHF	TGTGCCAGCAGCTTACGCTCCAGCTCCTATAATTCACCCCTCCACTTT
TRBJ1-1	TRBV5-6	NA	once	14	CASSLLRQNTEAFF	TGTGCCAGCAGCTTACTACGTCAGAACACTGAAGCTTTCTTT
TRBJ1-2	TRBV6-5	NA	NA	15	CASRTSRGLVKGYTF	TGTGCCAGCAGAACCTCCAGGGGTCTGGTTAAAGGCTACACCTTC
TRBJ1-2	TRBV7-2	NA	NA	14	CASSRTGNNYGYTF	TGTGCCAGCAGCCGGACCGGGAACAACTATGGCTACACCTTC
TRBJ1-1	TRBV10-3	TRBD1	NA	13	CAIRDPGTVEAFF	TGTGCCATCAGGGATCCTGGGACAGTTGAAGCTTTCTTT
TRBJ2-4	TRBV7-2	NA	once	13	CASSAQGINIQYF	TGTGCCAGCAGCGCGCAGGGAATCAACATTCAGTACTTC
TRBJ2-5	TRBV5-4	TRBD1	NA	15	CASTTDRDSQETQYF	TGTGCCAGCACTACGGACAGGGATTCGCAAGAGACCCAGTACTTC
TRBJ1-2	TRBV24-1	NA	NA	15	CATSEFTAGHYGYTF	TGTGCCACCAGTGAATTCACGGCAGGGCACTATGGCTACACCTTC
TRBJ1-1	TRBV7-8	TRBD1	NA	16	CASSSNSGTGRTEAFF	TGTGCCAGCAGCTCTAATTCCGGGACAGGACGAACTGAAGCTTTCTTT
TRBJ2-2	TRBV24-1	NA	NA	15	CATSDPRKNTGELFF	TGTGCCACCAGTGATCCCAGAAAGAACACCGGGGAGCTGTTTTTT
TRBJ1-1	TRBV9	TRBD1	NA	14	CASSPRDRNTEAFF	TGTGCCAGCAGCCCCCGGGACAGGAACACTGAAGCTTTCTTT